Presented here are 32 T cell receptor beta chains from one specimen sequenced in a study of blood T cell repertoires in COVID-19 (dated by TCRdb to about 2020). The library was obtained by the immunoSEQ multiplex PCR assay. TCRdb took this table from immuneACCESS and kept in-frame rearrangements with V and J called. Such tables lack part of the clones; where checked against another copy, unresolved V genes explain under half of the gap, and the rest is unexplained. The sample records about 190,000 clones, nearly 90% of which are singletons. Clones ranked in the top ten supply 20% to 25% of the sample. The sample comprised peripheral blood. These TCRs come from a man between 60 and 70 years old with active or convalescent COVID-19.

This clone occurred once. The chain combines TRBV7-7 with TRBJ2-2; 8 positions match TRBD2. From germline, CDR1 is SSHAT and CDR2 FNYEAQ (reference sequence). Trimming cost V 2 bases and J 3 bases; bases outside gene matches: 2. The CDR3 has 15 residues. The CDR3 region has the DNA TGTGCCAGCAGCTTACTGACTAGCGACACCGGGGAGCTGTTTTTT. The encoded protein is CASSLLTSDTGELFF.

The count of this clone is one. This chain uses TRBV12-3 or TRBV12-4 with TRBJ1-5; perhaps TRBD1 as D (5 bases). This CDR3 has 13 amino acids. V lost 5 bases and J lost 7, with 12 bases in between. CDR3 nucleotides: TGTGCCAGCAGTCTGCGGGACTCGCAGCCCCAGCATTTT. This encodes CASSLRDSQPQHF.

The V gene is TRBV7-3, the J gene TRBJ2-5; maybe TRBD1 (5 bases). From germline, CDR1 is SGHTA and CDR2 FQGTGA. V lost 6 bases and J 3 bases, leaving 11 bases between the germline ends. This CDR3 spans 13 amino acids. CDR3 amino acids: CASRHLREETQYF. The CDR3 DNA is TGTGCCAGCAGACACCTCAGGGAAGAGACCCAGTACTTC.

The V and J genes are TRBV6-6 and TRBJ1-1; D call uncertain. Germline CDR1 and CDR2: MNHNY and SVGAGI (reference sequence). This CDR3 contains 13 residues. Trimming pared 7 bases from V and 4 bases from J, leaving 13 bases between. The CDR3 DNA sequence: TGTGCCAGCACCCACCGGGGAGGCACTGAAGCTTTCTTT. It yields the protein CASTHRGGTEAFF.

The chain recombines TRBV6-2 or TRBV6-3 with TRBJ2-4, with 7 bases fitting TRBD2. Trimming at V came to 6 bases and at J to 0 bases, leaving 2 bases not matched to a gene. In germline, CDR1 is MNHEY, CDR2 SVGEGT. The CDR3 contains 14 residues. The CDR3 spells CASSSSGAKNIQYF. The DNA for the CDR3 is TGTGCCAGCAGCTCTAGCGGAGCCAAAAACATTCAGTACTTC.

The chain joins TRBV11-2 to TRBJ2-7, with 12 positions matching TRBD1. The CDR3 runs 15 residues. V lost 5 bases, J lost 5 bases, and 7 bases stayed unmatched. Germline V gene lookup returns CDR1 SGHAT and CDR2 FQNNGV. The CDR3 DNA reads TGTGCCAGCAGCCCGGGACAGGGGGCTCTCCACGAGCAGTACTTC. The encoded protein is CASSPGQGALHEQYF.

The chain carries TRBV18 and TRBJ1-3; TRBD1 aligns across 10 bases. J lost 0 bases, V lost 2 bases, and 7 bases had no gene match. Germline V lookup: CDR1 KGHSH, CDR2 LQKENI. The CDR3 extends over 18 amino acids. The CDR3 is CASSPGTGARISGNTIYF. In DNA, the CDR3 is TGTGCCAGCTCACCAGGGACAGGGGCTCGTATCTCTGGAAACACCATATATTTT.

V usage is TRBV6-5 and J usage is TRBJ1-4, with D tentatively TRBD1 (5 bases). V was clipped by 0 bases and J by 5 bases, with 7 bases between them. The CDR3 covers 14 residues. Germline-derived CDR1 and CDR2 are MNHEY and SVGAGI. The CDR3: CASSYSGANEKLFF. The CDR3 DNA follows: TGTGCCAGCAGTTACTCTGGGGCAAATGAAAAACTGTTTTTT.

The rearrangement uses TRBV3-1 (or the pseudogene TRBV3-2) and TRBJ1-2, with unresolved D. This CDR3 comprises 11 residues. V lost 4 bases, J lost 6 bases, and 6 bases lay in between. CDR1 and CDR2 from the germline V gene are LGHDT and YNNKEL (reference sequence). CDR3 sequence: CASSPGDGYTF. The CDR3 nucleotides are TGTGCCAGCAGCCCGGGAGATGGCTACACCTTC.

This clone appeared once. This chain joins TRBV6-1 and TRBJ2-3; D gene ambiguous. Germline CDR1 reads MNHNS; CDR2 reads SASEGT. V dropped 1 base and J dropped 0 bases, with 5 bases sitting between them. This CDR3 contains 14 residues. CDR3 sequence (DNA): TGTGCCAGCAGTGAAGGAGCTAGCACAGATACGCAGTATTTT. Translated: CASSEGASTDTQYF.

This chain uses TRBV25-1 with TRBJ1-1; D remains ambiguous. CDR1 and CDR2 (germline): MGHDK, SYGVNS. Trimming pared 8 bases from V and 0 bases from J, leaving 10 bases between. The length of the CDR3 is 13 residues. The CDR3 loop is CASRSYVNTEAFF. The CDR3 nucleotides read TGTGCCAGCCGATCCTATGTGAACACTGAAGCTTTCTTT.

The J gene is TRBJ2-6, the V gene TRBV11-2; 7 bases agree with TRBD1. CDR3 length: 16 amino acids. Losses at the gene ends were 5 bases for V and 2 bases for J; bases not matched to a gene: 6. Germline V gives CDR1 SGHAT, CDR2 FQNNGV. CDR3 amino acids: CASSLNRGAGANVLTF. In DNA, the CDR3 is TGTGCCAGCAGCCTGAACAGGGGTGCTGGGGCCAACGTCCTGACTTTC.

The V gene is TRBV24-1, the J gene TRBJ1-5, with 7 positions matching TRBD1. V lost 4 bases to trimming and J lost 1 base; unmatched junction nucleotides: 12. Germline V gene sequence: CDR1 KGHDR, CDR2 SFDVKD. The CDR3 length is 18 residues. The CDR3 loop reads CATSDTTHGTESNQPQHF. CDR3 in DNA: TGTGCCACCAGTGACACAACCCACGGGACAGAGAGCAATCAGCCCCAGCATTTT.

This clone was observed a few times. This chain links TRBV5-1 with TRBJ2-7; TRBD2 matches at 7 bases. Unmatched junction bases numbered 15, after V lost 6 bases and J lost 6 bases. This CDR3 spans 15 amino acids. Germline V gene data show CDR1 as SGHRS and CDR2 as YFSETQ. The CDR3 DNA is TGCGCCAGCACCCCCCGGCGGGGGACCCCCGGCGAGCAGTACTTC. This gives the protein CASTPRRGTPGEQYF. Using reference TRBV5-1 and TRBJ2-7 for the parts outside the CDR3, the full variable domain is KAGVTQTPRYLIKTRGQQVTLSCSPISGHRSVSWYQQTPGQGLQFLFEYFSETQRNKGNFPGRFSGRQFSNSRSEMNVSTLELGDSALYLCASTPRRGTPGEQYFGPGTRLTVT.

V gene TRBV2 combines with J gene TRBJ2-1; 9 nucleotides align to TRBD1. V lost 8 bases and J lost 7; bases outside the gene matches: 15. The germline gives CDR1 SNHLY, CDR2 FYNNEI. This CDR3 has 16 residues. CDR3 amino acids: CASEAVDGTGRNEQFF. CDR3 bases: TGTGCCAGCGAAGCGGTAGACGGGACAGGGAGAAATGAGCAGTTCTTC.

The CDR3 nucleotides are TGTGCCAGCAGTCTCGGGGGGGTTGTTGAGCAGTTCTTC. This codes for CASSLGGVVEQFF. The chain links TRBV6-5 to TRBJ2-1, with 8 bases aligning to TRBD2. Germline values: CDR1 MNHEY, CDR2 SVGAGI. J gave up 9 bases and V 5 bases, and 6 bases lay outside the gene matches. The CDR3 is made up of 13 amino acids.

This sequence joins TRBV6-1 and TRBJ2-1; D remains unclear. CDR1 MNHNS and CDR2 SASEGT come from the germline V gene. The CDR3 extends over 13 amino acids. The V and J ends lost 3 bases and 2 bases respectively, with 5 bases between them. DNA of the CDR3: TGTGCCAGCAGTGAGTACACCTACAATGAGCAGTTCTTC. This gives the protein CASSEYTYNEQFF.

This chain links TRBV18 with TRBJ2-1; 9 nucleotides agree with TRBD1. With 5 bases clipped from V and 0 bases from J, the junction kept 2 bases outside the gene matches. CDR3 length equals 15 residues. The V gene's germline CDR1 is KGHSH and CDR2 LQKENI. The CDR3 DNA is TGTGCCAGCTCAGGGACAGGGAGCTCCTACAATGAGCAGTTCTTC. It codes for CASSGTGSSYNEQFF. The full variable domain, completed using reference TRBV18 and TRBJ2-1, is NAGVMQNPRHLVRRRGQEARLRCSPMKGHSHVYWYRQLPEEGLKFMVYLQKENIIDESGMPKERFSAEFPKEGPSILRIQQVVRGDSAAYFCASSGTGSSYNEQFFGPGTRLTVL.

The CDR3 here is CASSRGAAGNTIYF. CDR3 in DNA: TGTGCCAGCAGTCGCGGCGCCGCTGGAAACACCATATATTTT. V usage is TRBV6-5 and J usage is TRBJ1-3; D is unresolved. The CDR3 totals 14 residues. CDR1 is MNHEY and CDR2 is SVGAGI in the germline V gene. V was trimmed by 5 bases and J by 2 bases, leaving 10 bases between them.

The chain recombines TRBV12-3 or TRBV12-4 with TRBJ1-2; TRBD1 is a possible D gene (6 bases). The CDR3 extends over 13 amino acids. V lost 6 bases, J lost 2 bases, and 10 bases lay in between. CDR3 DNA sequence: TGTGCCAGCAGACGGGGACAAAACTATGGCTACACCTTC. This codes for CASRRGQNYGYTF.

The chain carries TRBV5-6 and TRBJ2-7, with 7 bases lining up with TRBD1. The V gene end was trimmed by 6 bases and the J gene end by 0 bases; junction bases not matched to a gene: 15. Germline values: CDR1 SGHDT, CDR2 YYEEEE. The CDR3 has 17 residues. DNA for the CDR3: TGTGCCAGCACCCCTGCGCCCGGGACAGCATTCTCCTACGAGCAGTACTTC. It codes for CASTPAPGTAFSYEQYF.

This chain uses TRBV10-2 with TRBJ1-2; D gene uncertain. V was shortened by 0 bases and J by 0 bases, with 11 bases between the two germline ends. CDR3 length: 16 amino acids. Germline-derived CDR1 and CDR2 are WSHSY and SAAADI. The CDR3 bases are TGCGCCAGCAGTGAGTCGGGCACAGAAGCTAACTATGGCTACACCTTC. Its translation: CASSESGTEANYGYTF.

This rearrangement joins TRBV9 to TRBJ1-2, with D perhaps TRBD1 (6 bases). The CDR3 covers 16 residues. Germline CDR1 reads SGDLS; CDR2 reads YYNGEE. Trimming pared 3 bases from V and 2 bases from J, leaving 17 bases between. The CDR3 reads CASSGSHSGGNYGYTF. CDR3 DNA sequence: TGTGCCAGCAGCGGGTCCCATAGCGGGGGCAACTATGGCTACACCTTC.

The genes are TRBV12-3 or TRBV12-4 and TRBJ2-7; D call uncertain. Trimming stripped 6 bases from V and 2 bases from J, with 8 bases between. The CDR3 loop spans 12 amino acids. DNA for the CDR3: TGTGCCAGCAGCTTAAACACCTACGAGCAGTACTTC. Protein product: CASSLNTYEQYF.

The rearrangement links TRBV5-5 to TRBJ1-2; possibly TRBD1 for D (6 bases). The CDR3 consists of 14 residues. V was trimmed by 4 bases and J by 2 bases, leaving 12 bases between them. Germline V gene data show CDR1 as SGHKS and CDR2 as YYEKEE (reference sequence). In nucleotides, the CDR3 is TGTGCCAGCAGCGGGGACATACGGAACTATGGCTACACCTTC. Its translation: CASSGDIRNYGYTF.

V and J are TRBV6-5 and TRBJ2-5, with 8 bases aligning to TRBD1. The CDR3 consists of 14 residues. CDR1 is MNHEY, CDR2 SVGAGI, per germline. Trimming at V came to 2 bases and at J to 5 bases, leaving 4 bases not matched to a gene. CDR3 bases: TGTGCCAGCAGTTACCGCCAGGGGGCGGAGACCCAGTACTTC. Protein product: CASSYRQGAETQYF.

This clone was seen just once. Distinct nucleotide sequences in the sample also encode this CDR3. The chain joins TRBV7-3 to TRBJ2-5; 8 bases align to TRBD1. Trimming cost V 0 bases and J 4 bases; bases outside gene matches: 4. CDR1 and CDR2 from the germline V gene are SGHTA and FQGTGA. CDR3 length: 15 residues. DNA of the CDR3: TGTGCCAGCAGCTTAACAGGACAGGGAGGAGAGACCCAGTACTTC. This encodes CASSLTGQGGETQYF.

The gene calls are TRBV19 and TRBJ1-5; 8 bases map to TRBD1. Unmatched junction bases numbered 3, after V lost 5 bases and J lost 0 bases. The CDR3 covers 15 residues. Germline values: CDR1 LNHDA, CDR2 SQIVND (reference sequence). The CDR3 reads CASSWTGNSNQPQHF. CDR3 in DNA: TGTGCCAGTAGTTGGACAGGGAATAGCAATCAGCCCCAGCATTTT.

This clone has just a few counts. The chain links TRBV10-3 to TRBJ1-2; no firm D call. The germline V gene has CDR1 ENHRY and CDR2 SYGVKD. Trimming took 3 bases from V and 3 from J, leaving 8 bases between them. The CDR3 is 13 amino acids. As DNA, the CDR3 is TGTGCCATCAGTGATATACGGTACTATGGCTACACCTTC. It specifies CAISDIRYYGYTF.

The rearrangement links TRBV4-1 to TRBJ2-1, with TRBD2 identical over 10 bases. Germline trimming cut 0 bases from V and 4 bases from J; bases unmatched to any gene: 6. The CDR3 runs 17 residues. The germline gives CDR1 MGHRA, CDR2 YSYEKL. Here the CDR3 reads CASSQDRTAGGYNEQFF. CDR3 DNA: TGCGCCAGCAGCCAAGATCGTACAGCGGGGGGGTACAATGAGCAGTTCTTC.

The chain is built from TRBV18 and TRBJ1-2; no definite D call. Trimming shortened V by 2 bases and J by 2 bases, and 15 bases separated the two germline ends. CDR3 length: 16 amino acids. Germline CDR1 and CDR2: KGHSH and LQKENI. DNA for the CDR3: TGTGCCAGCTCACCATTTCCAAGCCTACTGAACTATGGCTACACCTTC. Translated: CASSPFPSLLNYGYTF.

The count of this clone is one. V usage is TRBV12-5 and J usage is TRBJ1-1; 7 bases are a match to TRBD1. The germline V gene encodes CDR1 LGHNT and CDR2 FRNRAP. V gave up 6 bases and J gave up 0 bases; unmatched junction bases: 4. This CDR3 comprises 14 residues. DNA for the CDR3: TGTGCTAGTGGCCGGGGACAGCTGAACACTGAAGCTTTCTTT. Its translation is CASGRGQLNTEAFF.